This TCR beta chain was identified during a study of early T cells in non-severe SARS-CoV-2 infection. Study details: Bulk RNA from unsorted whole blood was sequenced; chains were unpaired.

TCRdb itself ran the 5' RACE reads through MiXCR, one entry per CDR3 protein. Of almost 65,000 distinct CDR3 sequences detected, 4.9% appear once; the ten largest clones hold 4% to 5%. Study results and caveats: A preference for anti-spike CD8 responses marked VDJdb matching, which missed private and CD4 specificities.

V was trimmed by 9 bases and J by 8 bases, leaving 17 bases between them. CDR1 is LNHDA, CDR2 SQIVND, per germline (reference sequence). This CDR3 region has 13 residues. This clonotype was counted many times. Its antigen is still unknown. The chain has TRBV19 and TRBJ2-1, with D possibly matching TRBD2 (7 bases). This sequence originates from an adult who was a healthcare worker with PCR-confirmed SARS-CoV-2 infection or an uninfected control (not recorded which). Sequencing used whole blood. CDR3 in amino acids: CASDLGGHDEQFF. The CDR3 DNA follows: TGTGCCAGCGACCTCGGGGGGCACGATGAGCAGTTCTTC.